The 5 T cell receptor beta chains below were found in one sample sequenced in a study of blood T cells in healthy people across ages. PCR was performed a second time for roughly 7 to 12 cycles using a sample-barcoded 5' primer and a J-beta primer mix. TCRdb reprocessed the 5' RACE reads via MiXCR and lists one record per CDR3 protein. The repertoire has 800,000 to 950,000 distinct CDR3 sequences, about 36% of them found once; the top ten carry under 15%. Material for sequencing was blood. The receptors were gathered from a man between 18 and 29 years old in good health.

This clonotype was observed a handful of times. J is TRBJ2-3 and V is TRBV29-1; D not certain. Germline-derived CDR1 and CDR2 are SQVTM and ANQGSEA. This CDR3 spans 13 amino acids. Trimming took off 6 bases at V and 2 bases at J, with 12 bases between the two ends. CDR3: CSVPAEITDTQYF. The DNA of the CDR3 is TGCAGCGTCCCGGCCGAAATCACAGATACGCAGTATTTT.

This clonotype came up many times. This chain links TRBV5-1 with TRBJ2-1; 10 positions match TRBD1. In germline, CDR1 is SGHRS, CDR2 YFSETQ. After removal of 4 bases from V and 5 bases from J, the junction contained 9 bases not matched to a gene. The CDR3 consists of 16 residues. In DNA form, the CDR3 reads TGCGCCAGCAGCGAACATCCGGGACAGGGGAACAATGAGCAGTTCTTC. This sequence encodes CASSEHPGQGNNEQFF.

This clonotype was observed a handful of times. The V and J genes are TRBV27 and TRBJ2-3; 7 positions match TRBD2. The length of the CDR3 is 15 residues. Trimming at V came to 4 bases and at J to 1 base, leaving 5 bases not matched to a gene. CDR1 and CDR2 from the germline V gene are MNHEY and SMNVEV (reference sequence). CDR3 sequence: CASSSRRGGTDTQYF. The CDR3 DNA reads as TGTGCCAGCAGTTCCAGACGGGGGGGCACAGATACGCAGTATTTT.

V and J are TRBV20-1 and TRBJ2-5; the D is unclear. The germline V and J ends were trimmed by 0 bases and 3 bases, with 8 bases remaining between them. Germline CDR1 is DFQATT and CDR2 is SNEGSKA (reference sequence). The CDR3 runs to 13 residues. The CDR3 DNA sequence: TGCAGTGCTAGAGACTCTGGGAAAGAGACCCAGTACTTC. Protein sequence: CSARDSGKETQYF.

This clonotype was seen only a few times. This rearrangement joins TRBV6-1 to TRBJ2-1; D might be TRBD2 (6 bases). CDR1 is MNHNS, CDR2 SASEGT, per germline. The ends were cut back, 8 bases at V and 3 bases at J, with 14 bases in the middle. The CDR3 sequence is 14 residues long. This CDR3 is CASGSGSYYNEQFF. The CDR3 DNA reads TGTGCCAGCGGGAGCGGGTCATACTACAATGAGCAGTTCTTC.